This entry concerns a single TCR beta chain. The antigen this receptor binds is unknown. Base qualities are not recorded, but no much larger clone differs from it by a single base. The immunoSEQ Assay, a bias-controlled multiplex PCR, was used to amplify TCRbeta CDR3 regions from genomic DNA. In the source study's methods: Nucleated cell counts per sample were estimated from amplification of reference gene primers within the assay. To quantify the absolute abundance of each unique TCRbeta CDR3 rearrangement, sequence reads were collapsed and filtered. For each sample, productive Simpson clonality was calculated by taking the square root of Simpson's diversity index across productive rearrangements. TCRdb took this table from immuneACCESS and kept in-frame rearrangements with V and J called. Such tables lack part of the clones; where checked against another copy, unresolved V genes explain under half of the gap, and the rest is unexplained. V, J and clone size derive from that table, while D and trimming were established from the DNA sequence. The table for this sample lists a few hundred thousand clones; approximately 80% of them were counted only once. The top ten clones comprise about 1.5% of the sample.

CDR1 and CDR2 (MNHEY, SVGAGI) derive from the germline V gene. From the cysteine through the phenylalanine, the CDR3 covers 14 amino acids. The sequence is cut down to CDR3 DNA, 42 bases in frame from base 1. V is cut by 2 bases and J by 0 bases, and the space between the germline ends is 7 bases. The sample belongs to a study of blood T cell repertoires in COVID-19 (dated by TCRdb to the early 2020s). At the level of the whole study: Collaborator samples came from the United States, Italy and Spain and covered acute and convalescent phases of COVID-19. Deeply sampled blood TCRbeta repertoires from subjects exposed to, actively infected with, or recovered from COVID-19 were included in the dataset. The repertoires were made available in a free public database intended to serve as a resource for research on the immune response to SARS-CoV-2. Sample metadata almost always included a de-identified subject ID, COVID-19 status, age in years and sex. Samples came from the ongoing ImmuneRACE study (first 160 participants) plus 1,254 subjects from 6 global collaborators. Where available, HLA class I and class II types were obtained from metadata supplied by the sample provider rather than from assay-based typing. The prospective study material was composed of cDNA or gDNA derived from T cells, B-cell-depleted T cells, or PBMCs. General conclusions and limits of the study: Clinical and demographic metadata were provided uncurated, with the amount varying by source and participant.

Samples from volunteer blood donors who had recovered from COVID-19 were contributed by a second Seattle source. Each collaborating institution followed its own protocols to collect whole blood in K2EDTA tubes. Collaborator samples were shipped for TCRbeta analysis as frozen whole blood, isolated PBMCs, or DNA extracted from either sample type. Specimen: peripheral blood. The TCR comes from a woman in her 40s who had recovered from COVID-19. The sequence links TRBV6-5 to TRBJ1-2; the D gene identity is not certain. For the CDR3, the sequence is CASSYLSANYGYTF. The DNA is as follows: TGTGCCAGCAGTTACCTTTCAGCTAACTATGGCTACACCTTC.